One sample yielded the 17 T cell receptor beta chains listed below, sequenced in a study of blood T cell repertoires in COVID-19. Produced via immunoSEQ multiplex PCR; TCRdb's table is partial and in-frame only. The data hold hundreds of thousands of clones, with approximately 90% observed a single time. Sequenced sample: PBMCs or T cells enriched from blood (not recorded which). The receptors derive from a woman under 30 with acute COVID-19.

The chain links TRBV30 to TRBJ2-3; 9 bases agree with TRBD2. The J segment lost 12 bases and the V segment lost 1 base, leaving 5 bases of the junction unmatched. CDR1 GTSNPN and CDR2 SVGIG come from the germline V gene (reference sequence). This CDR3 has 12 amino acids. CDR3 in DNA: TGTGCCTGGAGTGCCACTAGCGGGTTACAGTATTTT. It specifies CAWSATSGLQYF.

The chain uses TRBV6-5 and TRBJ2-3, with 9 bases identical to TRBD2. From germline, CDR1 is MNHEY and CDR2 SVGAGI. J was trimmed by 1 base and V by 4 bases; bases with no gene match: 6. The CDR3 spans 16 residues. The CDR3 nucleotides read TGTGCCAGCAGTTCTGTGGCTAGCGGGGGCACAGATACGCAGTATTTT. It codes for CASSSVASGGTDTQYF.

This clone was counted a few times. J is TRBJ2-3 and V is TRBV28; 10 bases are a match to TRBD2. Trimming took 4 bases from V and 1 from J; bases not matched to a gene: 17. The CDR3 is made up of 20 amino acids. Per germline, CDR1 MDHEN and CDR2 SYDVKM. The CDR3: CASSSPAGLAERGGTDTQYF. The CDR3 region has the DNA TGTGCCAGCAGTTCCCCCGCAGGACTAGCGGAGCGCGGTGGCACAGATACGCAGTATTTT.

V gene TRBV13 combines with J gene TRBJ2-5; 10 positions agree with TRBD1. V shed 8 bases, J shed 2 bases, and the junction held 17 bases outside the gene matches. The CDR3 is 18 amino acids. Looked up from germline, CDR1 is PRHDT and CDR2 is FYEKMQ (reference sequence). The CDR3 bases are TGTGCCAGCGGAATCCCGACAGGGGGCGGAACCCCACAAGAGACCCAGTACTTC. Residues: CASGIPTGGGTPQETQYF.

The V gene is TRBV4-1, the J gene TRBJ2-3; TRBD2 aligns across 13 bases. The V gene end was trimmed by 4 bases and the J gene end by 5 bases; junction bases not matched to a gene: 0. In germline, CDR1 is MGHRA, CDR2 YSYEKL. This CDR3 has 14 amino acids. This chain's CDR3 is CASSRTSGGDTQYF. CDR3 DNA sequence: TGCGCCAGCAGCCGGACTAGCGGGGGAGATACGCAGTATTTT.

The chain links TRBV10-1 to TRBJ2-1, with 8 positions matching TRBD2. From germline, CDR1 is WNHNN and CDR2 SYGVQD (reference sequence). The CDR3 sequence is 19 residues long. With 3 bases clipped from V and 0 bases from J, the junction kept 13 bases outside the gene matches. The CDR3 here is CASSDSPRAGASSYNEQFF. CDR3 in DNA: TGCGCCAGCAGTGACTCCCCACGAGCGGGGGCGAGCTCCTACAATGAGCAGTTCTTC.

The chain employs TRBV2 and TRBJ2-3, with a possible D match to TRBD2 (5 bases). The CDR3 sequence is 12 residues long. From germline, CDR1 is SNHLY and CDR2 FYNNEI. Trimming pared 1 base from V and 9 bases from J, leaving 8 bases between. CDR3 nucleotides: TGTGCCAGCAGTGAAGACCGGGAAACGCAGTATTTT. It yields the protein CASSEDRETQYF.

The CDR3 region is CAMRGTSLYTDTQYF. CDR3 nucleotides: TGTGCCATGCGGGGGACTAGCCTTTACACAGATACGCAGTATTTT. The rearrangement uses TRBV10-3 and TRBJ2-3, with 9 positions matching TRBD2. This CDR3 comprises 15 residues. Germline V gene lookup returns CDR1 ENHRY and CDR2 SYGVKD. V shed 9 bases, J shed 2 bases, and the junction held 9 bases outside the gene matches.

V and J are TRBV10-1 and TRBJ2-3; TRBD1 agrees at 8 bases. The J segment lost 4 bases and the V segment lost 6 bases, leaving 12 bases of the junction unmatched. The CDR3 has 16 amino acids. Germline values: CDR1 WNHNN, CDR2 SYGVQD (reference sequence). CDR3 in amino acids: CASSPGTGQVADTQYF. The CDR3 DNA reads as TGCGCCAGCAGCCCTGGGACAGGTCAAGTCGCAGATACGCAGTATTTT.

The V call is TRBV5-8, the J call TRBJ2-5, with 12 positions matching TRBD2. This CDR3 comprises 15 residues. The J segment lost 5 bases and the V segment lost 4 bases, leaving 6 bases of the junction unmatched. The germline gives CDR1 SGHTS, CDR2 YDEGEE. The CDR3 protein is CASSPGLAGGETQYF. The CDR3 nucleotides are TGTGCCAGCAGCCCCGGGCTAGCGGGAGGGGAGACCCAGTACTTC.

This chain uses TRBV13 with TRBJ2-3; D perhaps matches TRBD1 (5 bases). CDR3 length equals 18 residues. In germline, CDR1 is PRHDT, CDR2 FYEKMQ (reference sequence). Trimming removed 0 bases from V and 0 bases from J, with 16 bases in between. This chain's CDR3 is CASSLGGFVGPSTDTQYF. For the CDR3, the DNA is TGTGCCAGCAGCTTAGGTGGTTTCGTGGGGCCTAGCACAGATACGCAGTATTTT.

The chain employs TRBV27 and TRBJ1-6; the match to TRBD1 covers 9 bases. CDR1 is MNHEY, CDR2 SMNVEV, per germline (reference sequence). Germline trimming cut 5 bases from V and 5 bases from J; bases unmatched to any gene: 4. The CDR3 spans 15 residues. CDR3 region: CASSPGTGNNSPLHF. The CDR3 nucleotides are TGTGCCAGCAGTCCGGGGACAGGGAATAATTCACCCCTCCACTTT.

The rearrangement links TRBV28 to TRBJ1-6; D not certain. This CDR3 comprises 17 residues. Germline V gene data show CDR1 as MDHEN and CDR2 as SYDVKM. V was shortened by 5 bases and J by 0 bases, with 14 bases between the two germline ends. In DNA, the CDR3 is TGTGCCAGCAGTCCCAGGACGGGAAGCTCCTATAATTCACCCCTCCACTTT. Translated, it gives CASSPRTGSSYNSPLHF.

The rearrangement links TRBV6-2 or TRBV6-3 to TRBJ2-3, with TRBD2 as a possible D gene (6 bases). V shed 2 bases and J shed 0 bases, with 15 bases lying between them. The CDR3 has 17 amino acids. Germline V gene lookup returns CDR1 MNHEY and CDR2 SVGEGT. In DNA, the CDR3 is TGTGCCAGCAGTTACCCGATTAGCGGAACTAGCACAGATACGCAGTATTTT. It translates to CASSYPISGTSTDTQYF.

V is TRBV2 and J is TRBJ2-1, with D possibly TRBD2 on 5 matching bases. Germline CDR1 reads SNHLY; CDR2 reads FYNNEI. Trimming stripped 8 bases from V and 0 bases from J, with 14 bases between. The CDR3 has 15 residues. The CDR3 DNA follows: TGTGCCAGCCAAATCCGGAGGAGCTCCTACAATGAGCAGTTCTTC. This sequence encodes CASQIRRSSYNEQFF.

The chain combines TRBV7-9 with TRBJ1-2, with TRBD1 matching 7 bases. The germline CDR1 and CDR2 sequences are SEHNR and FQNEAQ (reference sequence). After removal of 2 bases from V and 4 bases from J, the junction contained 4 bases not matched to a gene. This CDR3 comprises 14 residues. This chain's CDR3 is CASSLQGEVYGYTF. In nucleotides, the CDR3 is TGTGCCAGCAGCTTACAGGGGGAAGTCTATGGCTACACCTTC.

The CDR3: CASSFTGLAARGEAFF. For the CDR3, the DNA is TGTGCCAGCAGTTTCACAGGGTTGGCAGCAAGGGGTGAAGCTTTCTTT. This chain connects TRBV27 to TRBJ1-1; perhaps TRBD1 as D (6 bases). Trimming pared 3 bases from V and 7 bases from J, leaving 21 bases between. The CDR3 loop spans 16 amino acids. The V gene's germline CDR1 is MNHEY and CDR2 SMNVEV (reference sequence).